The 3 T cell receptor beta chains below were found in one sample sequenced in a study of blood T cell repertoires in COVID-19. Libraries were prepared by immunoSEQ multiplex PCR; TCRdb keeps only in-frame clonotypes and omits some of them. The sample includes hundreds of thousands of clones, around 87% of them seen just once. The material sequenced was PBMCs or T cells enriched from blood (not recorded which). The receptors originated from a woman aged 45-59 years who had recovered from COVID-19.

The sample holds a few counts of this clone. J is TRBJ1-2 and V is TRBV14, with 7 nucleotides matching TRBD1. V lost 4 bases and J lost 4; bases outside the gene matches: 9. The CDR3 sequence is 15 residues long. The germline CDR1 and CDR2 sequences are SGHDN and FVKESK. CDR3 in amino acids: CASSPPGQIIYGYTF. CDR3 sequence (DNA): TGTGCCAGCAGCCCACCGGGACAGATCATCTATGGCTACACCTTC.

The V and J genes are TRBV4-1 and TRBJ1-5, with D maybe TRBD1 (5 bases). The CDR3 sequence is 14 residues long. Germline CDR1 MGHRA, CDR2 YSYEKL. Trimming stripped 0 bases from V and 6 bases from J, with 9 bases between. The CDR3 DNA sequence: TGCGCCAGCAGCCAAGAGACAGTTTTTCAGCCCCAGCATTTT. It translates to CASSQETVFQPQHF.

The chain has TRBV5-1 and TRBJ2-5; 9 bases map to TRBD2. This CDR3 region has 17 residues. CDR1 and CDR2 (germline): SGHRS, YFSETQ. J was trimmed by 5 bases and V by 4 bases; bases with no gene match: 15. The CDR3 is CASSMTSGAGGRETQYF. CDR3 DNA: TGCGCCAGCAGCATGACTAGCGGAGCCGGCGGTCGGGAGACCCAGTACTTC.